A selection of T cell receptor beta chains follows, all from one sample in a study of response to subunit inactivated influenza vaccine. TCRdb processed the RT-PCR reads anew with MiXCR; each CDR3 protein has one entry. The data contain about 500,000 distinct CDR3 sequences, approximately 15% of them singletons. The specimen was CD4+ T cells sorted from PBMCs, collected approximately 25 months after vaccination. The origin of the receptors is a man in his fifties or sixties who received an inactivated influenza vaccine. The CDR3 runs from the conserved cysteine through the conserved F or W. Fields, in order: V gene, J gene, clone size, D gene, CDR3 protein, CDR3 DNA. D genes are given only for firm matches. Clone sizes are given selectively: once, few, many, or a class where the clone is expanded.

V gene: TRBV10-3; J gene: TRBJ1-6; clone size: few; D gene: TRBD1; CDR3 protein: CAISSGTGDLNSPLHF; CDR3 DNA: TGTGCCATCAGTAGCGGGACAGGGGATTTGAATTCACCCCTCCACTTT
V gene: TRBV9; J gene: TRBJ2-3; clone size: many; D gene: -; CDR3 protein: CASSVGLITTDTQYF; CDR3 DNA: TGTGCCAGCAGCGTAGGGTTAATAACGACAGATACGCAGTATTTT
V gene: TRBV4-2; J gene: TRBJ1-2; clone size: few; D gene: -; CDR3 protein: CASSPARGSYGYTF; CDR3 DNA: TGTGCCAGCAGCCCGGCCCGCGGTAGCTATGGCTACACCTTC
V gene: TRBV6-1; J gene: TRBJ1-6; clone size: -; D gene: TRBD1; CDR3 protein: CASSPTGLNSPLHF; CDR3 DNA: TGTGCCAGCAGCCCGACAGGGCTCAATTCACCCCTCCACTTT
V gene: TRBV10-3; J gene: TRBJ2-7; clone size: few; D gene: TRBD1; CDR3 protein: CAIRGQGSYEQYF; CDR3 DNA: TGTGCCATCAGGGGACAGGGATCCTACGAGCAGTACTTC
V gene: TRBV20-1; J gene: TRBJ2-6; clone size: -; D gene: -; CDR3 protein: CGASQWGANVLTF; CDR3 DNA: TGCGGTGCTTCCCAATGGGGGGCCAACGTCCTGACTTTC
V gene: TRBV5-1; J gene: TRBJ2-1; clone size: many; D gene: TRBD2; CDR3 protein: CASSLAPSGGYEQFF; CDR3 DNA: TGCGCCAGCAGCTTGGCTCCTAGCGGGGGATATGAGCAGTTCTTC
V gene: TRBV20-1; J gene: TRBJ1-1; clone size: few; D gene: -; CDR3 protein: CSAPDGKNTEAFF; CDR3 DNA: TGCAGTGCTCCCGACGGAAAGAACACTGAAGCTTTCTTT
V gene: TRBV7-2; J gene: TRBJ1-4; clone size: few; D gene: TRBD1; CDR3 protein: CASRQQGVGEKLFF; CDR3 DNA: TGTGCCAGCAGACAACAGGGGGTTGGGGAAAAACTGTTTTTT
V gene: TRBV4-2; J gene: TRBJ1-1; clone size: few; D gene: TRBD1; CDR3 protein: CASSQDRGQGVVTTEAFF; CDR3 DNA: TGTGCCAGCAGCCAAGATAGGGGCCAGGGGGTGGTTACTACTGAAGCTTTCTTT
V gene: TRBV9; J gene: TRBJ2-5; clone size: -; D gene: TRBD1; CDR3 protein: CASSARGQGGETQYF; CDR3 DNA: TGTGCCAGCAGCGCCCGGGGACAGGGGGGTGAGACCCAGTACTTC
V gene: TRBV6-2/TRBV6-3; J gene: TRBJ2-1; clone size: many; D gene: TRBD2; CDR3 protein: CASSPAGGGYNEQFF; CDR3 DNA: TGTGCCAGCAGTCCCGCCGGGGGGGGCTATAATGAGCAGTTCTTC